Below are 29 T cell receptor beta chains sequenced from a single sample in a study of T cells after yellow fever vaccination. TCRdb reanalysed the 5' RACE reads using MiXCR and keeps one entry per CDR3 protein. The table has 150,000 to 200,000 distinct CDR3 sequences, around 7.2% seen once; the top ten hold more than 2.5%. The sequencing used CD4+ T cells sorted from PBMCs, collected 5 to 6 days after the first yellow fever vaccination. The receptors were sampled from a man in his late teens or twenties who received the YFV17D yellow fever vaccine.

This clonotype was observed at least ten times. The gene calls are TRBV12-3 or TRBV12-4 and TRBJ2-7; D not resolved. The CDR3 loop spans 14 amino acids. V was clipped by 8 bases and J by 2 bases, with 16 bases between them. This CDR3 reads CASSETHGPYEQYF. In DNA form, the CDR3 reads TGTGCCAGCTCAGAAACCCACGGCCCCTACGAGCAGTACTTC.

Ten or more counts support this clonotype. J is TRBJ2-5 and V is TRBV3-1; tentative D call: TRBD1 (6 bases). Germline CDR1 and CDR2: LGHDT and YNNKEL (reference sequence). CDR3 length: 14 amino acids. V was trimmed by 4 bases and J by 2 bases, leaving 11 bases between them. As DNA, the CDR3 is TGTGCCAGCAGCCTCGGGACACATCAAGAGACCCAGTACTTC. This codes for CASSLGTHQETQYF.

This clonotype was recorded at least ten times. The chain carries TRBV20-1 and TRBJ2-5; D gene uncertain. Trimming cost V 6 bases and J 5 bases, with 19 bases left between them. The CDR3 runs 14 residues. Germline V gene lookup returns CDR1 DFQATT and CDR2 SNEGSKA (reference sequence). CDR3 loop: CSAIRPGSGETQYF. The DNA for the CDR3 is TGCAGTGCCATTAGGCCCGGATCCGGGGAGACCCAGTACTTC.

This clonotype was counted many times. This chain joins TRBV5-4 and TRBJ2-1; 11 nucleotides align to TRBD2. This CDR3 region has 15 residues. In germline, CDR1 is SGHNT, CDR2 YYREEE (reference sequence). J gave up 4 bases and V 4 bases, and 4 bases lay outside the gene matches. The DNA of the CDR3 is TGTGCCAGCAGCACCCCTAGCGGGGGGTACAATGAGCAGTTCTTC. Translation: CASSTPSGGYNEQFF.

The chain uses TRBV4-1 and TRBJ2-2, with D possibly matching TRBD2 (5 bases). The CDR3 sequence is 16 residues long. From germline, CDR1 is MGHRA and CDR2 YSYEKL. Trimming took 1 base from V and 2 from J, leaving 11 bases between them. The CDR3 region is CASSQGRGDNTGELFF. The CDR3 nucleotides are TGCGCCAGCAGCCAAGGACGGGGAGATAACACCGGGGAGCTGTTTTTT.

This clonotype was recorded at least ten times. The V and J genes are TRBV7-9 and TRBJ2-7; no definite D call. Germline CDR1 SEHNR, CDR2 FQNEAQ (reference sequence). This CDR3 is 17 amino acids long. V shed 5 bases and J shed 3 bases, with 23 bases lying between them. CDR3 in amino acids: CASSPDRPLIFDYEQYF. For the CDR3, the DNA is TGTGCCAGCAGCCCGGATCGGCCTTTAATATTTGACTACGAGCAGTACTTC.

In its sample, this clonotype was seen a few times. J is TRBJ2-1 and V is TRBV11-3, with 13 bases lining up with TRBD2. Germline V gives CDR1 SGHNT, CDR2 YENEEA. With V trimmed by 6 bases and J by 9 bases, 8 bases remained unmatched. The CDR3 is 15 residues long. The CDR3 loop reads CASSPLAGGHGEQFF. DNA for the CDR3: TGTGCCAGCAGTCCACTAGCGGGGGGGCACGGTGAGCAGTTCTTC.

This clonotype was counted ten times or more. The chain recombines TRBV5-1 with TRBJ2-5, with D possibly called TRBD1 or TRBD2 (5 bases each). V lost 4 bases and J lost 5, with 15 bases in between. CDR3 length: 14 amino acids. CDR1 is SGHRS, CDR2 YFSETQ, per germline. The CDR3 DNA is TGCGCCAGCAGCCCACCGGGACGAGAGGAGACCCAGTACTTC. Encoded protein: CASSPPGREETQYF.

This chain connects TRBV6-5 to TRBJ2-1; 16 nucleotides line up with TRBD2. This CDR3 is 17 amino acids long. Losses at the gene ends were 4 bases for V and 6 bases for J; bases not matched to a gene: 6. Germline CDR1 is MNHEY and CDR2 is SVGAGI. The CDR3 region has the DNA TGTGCCAGCAGTTGGGGACTAGCGGGGGGGCTTTCCAATGAGCAGTTCTTC. Translated, it gives CASSWGLAGGLSNEQFF.

This clonotype was detected ten times or more. The CDR3 loop reads CASSPRPGHGADEKLFF. In DNA form, the CDR3 reads TGTGCCAGCAGCCCAAGACCGGGCCACGGGGCGGATGAAAAACTGTTTTTT. The chain recombines TRBV7-9 with TRBJ1-4; possible D gene TRBD1, 5 bases. With 5 bases removed from V and 6 bases from J, the gap between germline ends came to 22 bases. Germline loops: CDR1 SEHNR, CDR2 FQNEAQ (reference sequence). The CDR3 is 17 residues long.

This clonotype was picked up many times. V and J are TRBV12-3 or TRBV12-4 and TRBJ1-2; 7 bases are shared with TRBD1. This CDR3 region has 13 residues. V lost 6 bases and J lost 6; bases outside the gene matches: 7. DNA of the CDR3: TGTGCCAGCAGCCCGGACAGGCGCCATGGCTACACCTTC. Its translation is CASSPDRRHGYTF.

This clonotype has just a few counts. The chain is built from TRBV29-1 and TRBJ2-2; D perhaps matches TRBD1 (5 bases). The CDR3 is 13 amino acids. Trimming took 5 bases from V and 4 from J, leaving 11 bases between them. From germline, CDR1 is SQVTM and CDR2 ANQGSEA. CDR3 sequence: CSVSRDGTGELFF. The CDR3 DNA reads TGCAGCGTTAGCAGGGATGGCACCGGGGAGCTGTTTTTT.

This clonotype has just a few counts. The V call is TRBV19, the J call TRBJ2-2, with D perhaps matching TRBD2 (6 bases). V was clipped by 7 bases and J by 4 bases, with 16 bases between them. This CDR3 region has 15 residues. The germline V gene has CDR1 LNHDA and CDR2 SQIVND (reference sequence). The CDR3 DNA follows: TGTGCCAGTAATCAAAGGGACTTTGTCACCGGGGAGCTGTTTTTT. It yields the protein CASNQRDFVTGELFF.

This clonotype was detected many times. This chain joins TRBV5-6 and TRBJ2-1, with 7 bases matching TRBD2. Germline CDR1 reads SGHDT; CDR2 reads YYEEEE. This CDR3 has 15 residues. V gave up 8 bases and J gave up 2 bases; unmatched junction bases: 10. The CDR3 protein is CASKTGTTTYNEQFF. The CDR3 coding sequence is TGTGCCAGTAAAACCGGGACTACTACCTACAATGAGCAGTTCTTC.

This clonotype was recorded a few times. The J gene is TRBJ2-1, the V gene TRBV4-3, with 8 bases matching TRBD2. This CDR3 is built from 17 residues. Trimming took 0 bases from V and 2 from J; bases not matched to a gene: 6. Looked up from germline, CDR1 is LGHNA and CDR2 is YSLEER. The CDR3 region has the DNA TGCGCCAGCAGCCAAGATAGAGGGCGGGGGGCCTACAATGAGCAGTTCTTC. This gives the protein CASSQDRGRGAYNEQFF.

This chain uses TRBV6-2 or TRBV6-3 with TRBJ1-1, with D perhaps matching TRBD1 (5 bases). The CDR3 has 16 amino acids. Germline V gene sequence: CDR1 MNHEY, CDR2 SVGEGT. Trimming took 0 bases from V and 8 from J, leaving 19 bases between them. The chain's CDR3 is CASSYSGDGRRGEAFF. CDR3 coding DNA: TGTGCCAGCAGTTACTCTGGAGACGGGAGGAGGGGAGAAGCTTTCTTT.

The J gene is TRBJ1-5, the V gene TRBV7-2; D may be TRBD1 (6 bases). Germline CDR1 is SGHTA and CDR2 is FQGNSA. V was shortened by 3 bases and J by 2 bases, with 8 bases between the two germline ends. This CDR3 region has 14 residues. CDR3 nucleotide sequence: TGTGCCAGCAGCTTGCGGGGGCGCAATCAGCCCCAGCATTTT. Translated: CASSLRGRNQPQHF.

In its sample, this clonotype was seen many times. The chain links TRBV20-1 to TRBJ2-3, with D unresolved. The germline V gene encodes CDR1 DFQATT and CDR2 SNEGSKA (reference sequence). The CDR3 has 15 residues. V was cut by 4 bases and J by 0 bases, with 14 bases left in between. This CDR3 reads CSAKPARSSTDTQYF. The DNA for the CDR3 is TGCAGTGCTAAGCCGGCGCGGAGCAGCACAGATACGCAGTATTTT.

Ten or more counts support this clonotype. CDR3 in DNA: TGCGCCAGCAGCTTGGAAGGGATGGGTAACTATGGCTACACCTTC. It translates to CASSLEGMGNYGYTF. The chain joins TRBV5-1 to TRBJ1-2; D unresolved. V was shortened by 0 bases and J by 1 base, with 10 bases between the two germline ends. CDR1 is SGHRS, CDR2 YFSETQ, per germline. CDR3 size: 15 residues.

The chain carries TRBV5-1 and TRBJ2-6; D not resolved. Trimming left V 0 bases short and J 3 bases short, with 7 bases between. Germline CDR1 SGHRS, CDR2 YFSETQ. CDR3 length: 15 amino acids. CDR3 nucleotides: TGCGCCAGCAGCTTGGAGGTCTTTGGGGCCAACGTCCTGACTTTC. Residues: CASSLEVFGANVLTF.

The rearrangement joins TRBV12-3 or TRBV12-4 to TRBJ2-2; D gene unclear. The CDR3 loop spans 13 amino acids. Trimming left V 4 bases short and J 5 bases short, with 8 bases between. As DNA, the CDR3 is TGTGCCAGCAGTTCTTTAAGGACCGGGGAGCTGTTTTTT. This codes for CASSSLRTGELFF.

This chain connects TRBV6-1 to TRBJ1-2; D is uncertain. Germline V gene sequence: CDR1 MNHNS, CDR2 SASEGT. The V end was cut by 6 bases, the J end by 3 bases, with 17 bases between. CDR3 length equals 15 residues. In DNA, the CDR3 is TGTGCCAGCAGACTTAACCCGGAGAGGGACTATGGCTACACCTTC. Protein product: CASRLNPERDYGYTF.

This clonotype was seen ten or more times. This chain connects TRBV2 to TRBJ2-5; tentative D call: TRBD1 (5 bases). Germline CDR1 and CDR2: SNHLY and FYNNEI. The V and J ends lost 2 bases and 4 bases respectively, with 14 bases between them. The CDR3 consists of 15 residues. The CDR3 DNA follows: TGTGCCAGCAGTGAACCCCAGGGTCCGGGAGAGACCCAGTACTTC. Its translation is CASSEPQGPGETQYF.

This clonotype came up once. V and J are TRBV5-6 and TRBJ1-6, with D perhaps matching TRBD1 (5 bases). The CDR3 covers 14 residues. Trimming shortened V by 0 bases and J by 9 bases, and 10 bases separated the two germline ends. Germline assignment: CDR1 SGHDT and CDR2 YYEEEE. The chain's CDR3 is CASSLVGGVSPLHF. CDR3 nucleotides: TGTGCCAGCAGCTTGGTGGGGGGAGTTTCACCCCTCCACTTT.

CDR3 residues: CASSIQGETQYF. The CDR3 DNA sequence: TGTGCCAGTAGTATACAGGGAGAGACCCAGTACTTC. The gene calls are TRBV19 and TRBJ2-5; a possible D gene is TRBD1 (5 bases). V was cut by 2 bases and J by 4 bases, with 5 bases left in between. CDR3 length equals 12 residues. Looked up from germline, CDR1 is LNHDA and CDR2 is SQIVND (reference sequence).

CDR3 sequence reads: CASVPLGSYNEQFF. DNA of the CDR3: TGTGCCAGCGTTCCGCTGGGTTCCTACAATGAGCAGTTCTTC. This chain links TRBV18 with TRBJ2-1; no firm D call. V was pared by 8 bases and J by 1 base, with 12 bases between. Germline values: CDR1 KGHSH, CDR2 LQKENI. The CDR3 is 14 amino acids.

This clonotype was recorded a few times. The CDR3 nucleotides are TGTGCCAGCAGTTTTGAACAGTTCTATGGCTACACCTTC. It yields the protein CASSFEQFYGYTF. The chain has TRBV28 and TRBJ1-2; no reliable D call. Germline V gives CDR1 MDHEN, CDR2 SYDVKM. The CDR3 sequence is 13 residues long. V was shortened by 3 bases and J by 4 bases, with 9 bases between the two germline ends.

This clonotype occurred many times. The rearrangement joins TRBV19 to TRBJ2-5; possibly TRBD2 for D (6 bases). CDR1 is LNHDA, CDR2 SQIVND, per germline (reference sequence). This CDR3 is 15 amino acids long. The V gene lost 3 bases and the J gene lost 3 bases, with 14 bases spanning the gap. The CDR3 nucleotides read TGTGCCAGTAGTATGATGGGACTTGGGGAAGAGACCCAGTACTTC. This codes for CASSMMGLGEETQYF.

Ten or more counts support this clonotype. This chain links TRBV7-9 with TRBJ2-7; D is perhaps TRBD1 (6 bases). The CDR3 has 15 residues. CDR1 SEHNR and CDR2 FQNEAQ come from the germline V gene (reference sequence). Trimming took off 4 bases at V and 2 bases at J, with 15 bases between the two ends. CDR3 in amino acids: CASSYGPGQTYEQYF. CDR3 DNA sequence: TGTGCCAGCAGCTATGGCCCCGGACAGACCTACGAGCAGTACTTC.